This TCR beta chain comes out of a study of T cell changes during pregnancy in multiple sclerosis. The length of the CDR3 is 15 residues. V shed 5 bases and J shed 4 bases, with 15 bases lying between them. Germline CDR1 is SGHAT and CDR2 is FQDESV (reference sequence). Method: immunoSEQ multiplex PCR; TCRdb's copy keeps in-frame clones and lacks some. The sample holds approximately 63,000 clones, 91% seen once. This clonotype originated in a female donor in good health, enrolled as a control in a pregnancy study. The rearrangement links TRBV11-1 to TRBJ2-1; D may be TRBD1 (5 bases). The source material was peripheral blood, sampled in the third trimester of pregnancy. The CDR3 region has the DNA TGTGCCAGCAGCGCCACAGGCGACCTATACAATGAGCAGTTCTTC. Translation gives CASSATGDLYNEQFF.